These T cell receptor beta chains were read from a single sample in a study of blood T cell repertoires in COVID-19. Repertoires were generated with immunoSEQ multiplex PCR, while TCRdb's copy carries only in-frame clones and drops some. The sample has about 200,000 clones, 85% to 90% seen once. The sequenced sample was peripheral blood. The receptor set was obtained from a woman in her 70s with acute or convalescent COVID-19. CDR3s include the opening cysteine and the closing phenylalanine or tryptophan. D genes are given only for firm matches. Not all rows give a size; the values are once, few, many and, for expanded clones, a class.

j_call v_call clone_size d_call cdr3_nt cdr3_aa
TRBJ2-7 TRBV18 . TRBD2 TGTGCCAGCTCACCAAATAGAGCGGGATCCATCTCCTACGAGCAGTACTTC CASSPNRAGSISYEQYF
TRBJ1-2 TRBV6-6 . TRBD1 TGTGCCAGCAACGGACAGGCATCTAACTATGGCTACACCTTC CASNGQASNYGYTF
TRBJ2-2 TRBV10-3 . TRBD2 TGTGCCATCAGATCCGGACTAGCGGGAGACGTCACCGGGGAGCTGTTTTTT CAIRSGLAGDVTGELFF
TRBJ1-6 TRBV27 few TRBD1 TGTGCCAGCAGTTTATTGGCAGGACAGGGCAATTCACCCCTCCACTTT CASSLLAGQGNSPLHF
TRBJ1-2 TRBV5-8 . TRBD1 TGTGCCAGCAGCTTGGAGTTGACAGGGGTAGACGGCTACACCTTC CASSLELTGVDGYTF
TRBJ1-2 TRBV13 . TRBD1 TGTGCCAGCAGCCTGACAGGGTTTGACTATGGCTACACCTTC CASSLTGFDYGYTF
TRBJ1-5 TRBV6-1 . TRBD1 TGTGCCAGCAGTGATGCGACAGGGGGCTATCAGCCCCAGCATTTT CASSDATGGYQPQHF
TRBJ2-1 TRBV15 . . TGTGCCACCAGCAGATCCCCCGGGACTCACAATGAGCAGTTCTTC CATSRSPGTHNEQFF
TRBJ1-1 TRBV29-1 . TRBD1 TGCAGCGTGGGGGGACAGGTGAACACTGAAGCTTTCTTT CSVGGQVNTEAFF
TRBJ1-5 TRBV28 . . TGTGCCAGCAGTTCCGGGGGGGGTTGGCAGCCCCAGCATTTT CASSSGGGWQPQHF
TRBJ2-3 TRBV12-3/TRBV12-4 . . TGTGCCAGCAGCGGGATAGTAACGCAGTATTTT CASSGIVTQYF
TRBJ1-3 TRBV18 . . TGTGCCAGCTCCGAGAGCTCTGGAAACACCATATATTTT CASSESSGNTIYF
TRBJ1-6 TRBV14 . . TGTGCCAGCAGCCAAAGGACAGCGGTTTCCCTCCACTTT CASSQRTAVSLHF
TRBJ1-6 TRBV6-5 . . TGTGCCAGCTCCAGACAGGAGAATTCACCCCTCCACTTT CASSRQENSPLHF
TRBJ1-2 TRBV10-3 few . TGTGCCATCAGCTCCGAAGGGATGAGGAGGGACTATGGCTACACCTTC CAISSEGMRRDYGYTF
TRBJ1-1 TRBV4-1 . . TGCGCCAGCAGCCCTCTACGGGGGGCCCTAATGAACACTGAAGCTTTCTTT CASSPLRGALMNTEAFF
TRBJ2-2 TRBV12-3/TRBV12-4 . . TGTGCCAGCAGTAACGGGGTCGGGGAGCTGTTTTTT CASSNGVGELFF
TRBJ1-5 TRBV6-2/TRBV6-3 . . TGTGCCAGCAGTTACGGGACAAGAAGCAATCAGCCCCAGCATTTT CASSYGTRSNQPQHF
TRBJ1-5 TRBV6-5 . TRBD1 TGTGCCAGCAGGTCCACGGGACAGTTCAATCAGCCCCAGCATTTT CASRSTGQFNQPQHF
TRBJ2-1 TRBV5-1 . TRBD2 TGCGCCAGCAGCCCCGGACTAGCGGGGCTGTTTGAGCAGTTCTTC CASSPGLAGLFEQFF
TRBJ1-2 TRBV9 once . TGTGCCAGCAGCCCCCAGGGTGGGGTCTATGGCTACACCTTC CASSPQGGVYGYTF
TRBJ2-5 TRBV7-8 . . TGTGCCAGCAGCTCGACATTCGGGAGAGGGACTTTGGGGACCCAGTACTTC CASSSTFGRGTLGTQYF
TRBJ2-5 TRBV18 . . TGTGCCAGCTCATCCCGGACACCTCAAGAGACCCAGTACTTC CASSSRTPQETQYF
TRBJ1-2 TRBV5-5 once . TGTGCCAGCAGCTTGGGCCTAAACTATGGCTACACCTTC CASSLGLNYGYTF